This TCR beta chain was recovered during a study of monozygotic twins with inflammatory bowel disease. TCRdb reanalyzed the 5' RACE reads, giving one entry per CDR3 protein sequence and no DNA. Its table lists over 350,000 distinct CDR3 sequences. Germline V gives CDR1 SGHVS, CDR2 FQNEAQ. The CDR3 has 15 amino acids. Sequencing was carried out using blood. The sequence derives from a human donor with ulcerative colitis or Crohn's disease, or a healthy co-twin of an affected twin (not recorded which). The chain uses TRBV7-8 and TRBJ2-7; TCRdb lists TRBD1, though no DNA is available to test this call. The chain's CDR3 is CASSFRDLGVGEQYF.